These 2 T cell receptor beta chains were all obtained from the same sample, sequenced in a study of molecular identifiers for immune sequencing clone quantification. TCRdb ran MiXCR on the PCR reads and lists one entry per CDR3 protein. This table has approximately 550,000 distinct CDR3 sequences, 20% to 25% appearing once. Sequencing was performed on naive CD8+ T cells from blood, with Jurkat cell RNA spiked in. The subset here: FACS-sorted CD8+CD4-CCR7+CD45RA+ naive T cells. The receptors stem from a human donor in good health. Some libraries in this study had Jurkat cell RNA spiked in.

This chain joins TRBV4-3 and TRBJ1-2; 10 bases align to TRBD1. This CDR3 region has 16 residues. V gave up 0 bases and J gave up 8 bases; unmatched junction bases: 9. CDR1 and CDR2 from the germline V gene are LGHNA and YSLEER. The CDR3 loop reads CASSQERTGGGDGYTF. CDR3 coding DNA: TGCGCCAGCAGCCAAGAACGGACAGGGGGAGGCGACGGCTACACCTTC.

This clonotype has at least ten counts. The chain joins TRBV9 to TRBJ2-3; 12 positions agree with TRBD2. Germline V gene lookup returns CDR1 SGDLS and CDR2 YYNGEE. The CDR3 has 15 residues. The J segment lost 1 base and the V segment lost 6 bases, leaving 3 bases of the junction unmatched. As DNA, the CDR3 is TGTGCCAGCACATCTAGCGGGGGGGGCACAGATACGCAGTATTTT. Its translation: CASTSSGGGTDTQYF.